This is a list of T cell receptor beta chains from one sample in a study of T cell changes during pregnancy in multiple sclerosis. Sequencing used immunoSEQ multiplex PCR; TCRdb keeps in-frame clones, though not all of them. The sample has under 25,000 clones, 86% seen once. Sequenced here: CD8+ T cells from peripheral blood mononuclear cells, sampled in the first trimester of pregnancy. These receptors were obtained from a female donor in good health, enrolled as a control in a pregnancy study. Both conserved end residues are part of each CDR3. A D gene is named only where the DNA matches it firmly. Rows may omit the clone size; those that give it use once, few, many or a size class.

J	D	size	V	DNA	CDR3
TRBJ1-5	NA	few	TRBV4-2	TGTGCCAGCAGCCAAGATAATAATCAGCCCCAGCATTTT	CASSQDNNQPQHF
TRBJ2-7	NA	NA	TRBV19	TGTGCCAGTAGTATTGGCCCAACCTACGAGCAGTACTTC	CASSIGPTYEQYF
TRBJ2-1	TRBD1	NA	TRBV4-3	TGCGCCAGCAGCCAAGAAGCAGGGGGATCCTACAATGAGCAGTTCTTC	CASSQEAGGSYNEQFF
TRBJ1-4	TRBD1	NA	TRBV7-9	TGTGCCAGCAAAACAGGGGCCTCCAATGAAAAACTGTTTTTT	CASKTGASNEKLFF
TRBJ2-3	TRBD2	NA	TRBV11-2	TGTGCCAGCAGCTTAGTCCTAGCGGCAGAAGATACGCAGTATTTT	CASSLVLAAEDTQYF
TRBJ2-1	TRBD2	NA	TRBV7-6	TGTGCCAGCAGCTTTGGCGGGGGGGCCACTGAGCAGTTCTTC	CASSFGGGATEQFF
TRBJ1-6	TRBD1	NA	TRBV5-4	TGTGCCAGCAGCTCCGGACAGGGGGGTAATTCACCCCTCCACTTT	CASSSGQGGNSPLHF
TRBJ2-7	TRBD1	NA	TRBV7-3	TGTGCCAGCAGCCTTAAGGGGGCAGGGAAGACGGGGGAGCAGTACTTC	CASSLKGAGKTGEQYF
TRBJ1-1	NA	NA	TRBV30	TGTGCCTGGAGTCTACAGGAAGCTTTCTTT	CAWSLQEAFF
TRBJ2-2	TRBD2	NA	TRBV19	TGTGCCAGTAGTATTCAACTAGCGGGGGTGACCGGGGAGCTGTTTTTT	CASSIQLAGVTGELFF
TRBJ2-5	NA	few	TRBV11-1	TGTGCCAGCAGCCCTGGGCCTCAAGAGACCCAGTACTTC	CASSPGPQETQYF
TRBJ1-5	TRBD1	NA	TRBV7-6	TGTGCCAGCAGCTTAGGAGGGGGCGGTCAGCCCCAGCATTTT	CASSLGGGGQPQHF
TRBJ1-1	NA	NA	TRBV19	TGTGCCAGTAGGTACAGGAACACTGAAGCTTTCTTT	CASRYRNTEAFF
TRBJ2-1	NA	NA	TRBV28	TGTGCCAGCAGTTTTCAACCCTATGGGGGGGCGGACAATGAGCAGTTCTTC	CASSFQPYGGADNEQFF
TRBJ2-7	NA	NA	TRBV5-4	TGTGCCAGCAGCTTGGGATGGGGGCCCAACGAGCAGTACTTC	CASSLGWGPNEQYF
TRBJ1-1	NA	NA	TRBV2	TGTGCCAGCATCGAAGGGGAGGGGATGAACACTGAAGCTTTCTTT	CASIEGEGMNTEAFF
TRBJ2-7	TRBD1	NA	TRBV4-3	TGCGCCAGCAGCCAAGTTAAAACAGGGGGCGAGCAGTACTTC	CASSQVKTGGEQYF
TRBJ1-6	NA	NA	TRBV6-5	TGTGCCAGCAGTTACCGGGGGGGTTCACCCCTCCACTTT	CASSYRGGSPLHF
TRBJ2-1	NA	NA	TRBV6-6	TGTGCCAGCAGTTACCCCCCGACCGGCGGTGAGCAGTTCTTC	CASSYPPTGGEQFF
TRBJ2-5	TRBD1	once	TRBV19	TGTGCCAGTAGTTCCCCGGGACAGGGACAAGAGACCCAGTACTTC	CASSSPGQGQETQYF
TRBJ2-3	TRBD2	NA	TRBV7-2	TGTGCCAGCAGCCTAAACGCGGGAGCCTCTAGCACAGATACGCAGTATTTT	CASSLNAGASSTDTQYF
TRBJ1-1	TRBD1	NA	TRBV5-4	TGTGCCAGCAGCGAACTGACAGGGGGAAACACTGAAGCTTTCTTT	CASSELTGGNTEAFF
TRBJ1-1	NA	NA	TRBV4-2	TGTGCCAGCAGCCAAGCCCAGGTCCCGGCTTTCTTT	CASSQAQVPAFF
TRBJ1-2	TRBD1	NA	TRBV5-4	TGTGCCAGCAGCTCGCCTTCCTTGACAGGGCTGGCCTATGGCTACACCTTC	CASSSPSLTGLAYGYTF
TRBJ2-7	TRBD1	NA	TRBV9	TGTGCCAGCAGCGTAGCGGACAGGGCCCACGAGCAGTACTTC	CASSVADRAHEQYF
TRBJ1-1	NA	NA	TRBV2	TGTGCCAGCAGTGAAGAGGAGGTAAACACTGAAGCTTTCTTT	CASSEEEVNTEAFF
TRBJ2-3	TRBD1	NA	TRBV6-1	TGTGCCAGCAGTCCGGACAGGGGCGGCACAGATACGCAGTATTTT	CASSPDRGGTDTQYF